The rows below give T cell receptor beta chains drawn from one sample of a study of cytomegalovirus exposure and HLA in healthy donors. Here immunoSEQ multiplex PCR was the method, and the copy in TCRdb shows in-frame clones only, minus some. This sample has about 76,000 clones, with under 80% found just once. The sequenced sample consisted of PBMCs. Receptor source: a man aged 55-75 years in good health and CMV-seropositive. The CDR3 runs from the conserved cysteine through the conserved F or W. Each record gives: V gene, D gene, clone size, J gene, CDR3 protein, CDR3 DNA. D genes are given only for firm matches. Part of the rows lack a size; the others show once, few, many or a class for expanded clones.

TRBV11-2	TRBD1	few	TRBJ2-2	CASIHGQGNTGELFF	TGTGCCAGCATCCATGGACAGGGGAATACCGGGGAGCTGTTTTTT
TRBV10-2	NA	NA	TRBJ1-1	CASSEGYRAEAFF	TGCGCCAGCAGTGAGGGTTACAGGGCTGAAGCTTTCTTT
TRBV2	NA	NA	TRBJ1-4	CASSERNQVNEKLFF	TGTGCCAGCAGTGAACGGAACCAGGTTAATGAAAAACTGTTTTTT
TRBV28	NA	NA	TRBJ1-1	CASSLPFGANTEAFF	TGTGCCAGCAGTTTACCCTTCGGAGCGAACACTGAAGCTTTCTTT
TRBV2	NA	once	TRBJ2-7	CASSEAGYEQYF	TGTGCCAGCAGTGAAGCCGGCTACGAGCAGTACTTC
TRBV21-1	NA	NA	TRBJ2-7	CASSTHRGRLLRGFLGYEQYF	TGTGCCAGCAGCACTCACAGGGGCCGCCTCCTCCGGGGTTTTCTCGGGTACGAGCAGTACTTC
TRBV30	NA	NA	TRBJ1-5	CAWSVLGRNQPQHF	TGTGCCTGGAGTGTGTTGGGCCGCAATCAGCCCCAGCATTTT
TRBV30	TRBD1	NA	TRBJ1-2	CAGPTGGGYGYTF	TGTGCCGGACCGACAGGGGGCGGCTATGGCTACACCTTC
TRBV5-6	NA	NA	TRBJ2-1	CASQAYNEQFF	TGTGCCAGCCAGGCTTACAATGAGCAGTTCTTC
TRBV5-4	TRBD1	NA	TRBJ2-1	CASSFGGTGVYNEQFF	TGTGCCAGCAGCTTTGGGGGGACAGGGGTCTACAATGAGCAGTTCTTC